Below are 21 T cell receptor beta chains sequenced from a single sample in a study of response to subunit inactivated influenza vaccine. Using its own MiXCR run on the RT-PCR reads, TCRdb lists one record per CDR3 protein. The sample has more than 500,000 distinct CDR3 sequences, about 10% seen once. These records were also assigned to another study, of T cells expressing NK-cell markers. That paper states: 5'RACE template switching with UMIs generated TCR beta cDNA.

Sequenced here: PBMCs from blood, sampled on the day of vaccination. Receptors originate from a man between 45 and 60 years old who received an inactivated influenza vaccine.

This sequence joins TRBV7-3 and TRBJ2-1, with 7 bases that match TRBD2. V trimming: 2 bases; J trimming: 9 bases; junction bases outside the gene matches: 4. CDR1 is SGHTA and CDR2 is FQGTGA in the germline V gene. This CDR3 has 13 amino acids. CDR3 coding DNA: TGTGCCAGCAGCTTAGACGGGGAGGGTGAGCAGTTCTTC. It yields the protein CASSLDGEGEQFF.

This clonotype was counted ten times or more. The chain uses TRBV7-8 and TRBJ2-1, with TRBD2 matching over 7 bases. This CDR3 spans 17 amino acids. CDR1 and CDR2 (germline): SGHVS, FQNEAQ. J was trimmed by 7 bases and V by 3 bases; bases with no gene match: 15. Here the CDR3 DNA reads TGTGCCAGCAGCTTGCCCCGCAGGCTAGCGGAGGGGAATGAGCAGTTCTTC. It encodes CASSLPRRLAEGNEQFF.

This clonotype was picked up a small number of times. This chain connects TRBV6-1 to TRBJ2-2; TRBD2 matches at 10 bases. CDR3 length: 17 residues. CDR1 and CDR2 (germline): MNHNS, SASEGT. V lost 6 bases, J lost 2 bases, and 9 bases stayed unmatched. CDR3 region: CASSPTPSGRNTGELFF. The CDR3 bases are TGTGCCAGCAGCCCCACCCCTAGCGGGAGAAACACCGGGGAGCTGTTTTTT.

This clonotype has ten or more counts. The chain employs TRBV5-1 and TRBJ2-7, with a tentative D call TRBD1 (5 bases). The V gene's germline CDR1 is SGHRS and CDR2 YFSETQ. V was clipped by 0 bases and J by 0 bases, with 10 bases between them. CDR3 length equals 15 residues. The CDR3 is CASSLGPDSSYEQYF. The CDR3 region has the DNA TGCGCCAGCAGCTTGGGCCCCGACAGCTCCTACGAGCAGTACTTC.

This clonotype has only a few counts. The gene calls are TRBV29-1 and TRBJ2-2, with D unresolved. The V end lost 4 bases, the J end lost 6 bases, and 9 bases lay between the germline ends. The germline CDR1 and CDR2 sequences are SQVTM and ANQGSEA. The CDR3 sequence is 12 residues long. The CDR3, as DNA: TGCAGCGTTGGTACAGTCCCCGGGGAGCTGTTTTTT. Residues: CSVGTVPGELFF.

The table lists this clonotype with many counts. This chain uses TRBV15 with TRBJ2-7, with D unclear. The CDR3 sequence is 13 residues long. V was cut by 0 bases and J by 5 bases, with 8 bases left in between. The germline V gene has CDR1 LNHNV and CDR2 YYDKDF (reference sequence). DNA for the CDR3: TGTGCCACCAGCAGAGATCCTACCGACGAGCAGTACTTC. Protein sequence: CATSRDPTDEQYF.

This clonotype was seen a handful of times. CDR3 nucleotide sequence: TGCGCCAGCAGCCCCTCCGGACTGAGGGGCAATCAGCCCCAGCATTTT. Its protein product is CASSPSGLRGNQPQHF. The chain links TRBV5-1 to TRBJ1-5; the D is unclear. This CDR3 comprises 16 residues. The V and J ends lost 4 bases and 2 bases respectively, with 16 bases between them. Per the germline V gene, CDR1 is SGHRS and CDR2 is YFSETQ.

The chain joins TRBV20-1 to TRBJ2-7; tentatively, D is TRBD1 (5 bases). CDR3 size: 13 residues. The V gene's germline CDR1 is DFQATT and CDR2 SNEGSKA (reference sequence). The ends were cut back, 7 bases at V and 7 bases at J, with 20 bases in the middle. The CDR3 sequence is CSETTDTLGEQYF. The CDR3 DNA is TGCAGTGAAACGACGGACACCCTGGGTGAGCAGTACTTC.

The sample holds a few counts of this clonotype. The chain combines TRBV2 with TRBJ2-7, with 8 bases identical to TRBD1. With 4 bases clipped from V and 3 bases from J, the junction kept 8 bases outside the gene matches. The germline V gene has CDR1 SNHLY and CDR2 FYNNEI. This CDR3 has 15 residues. Here the CDR3 DNA reads TGTGCCAGCAGTGTCCACAGGGGGTCGGGCTACGAGCAGTACTTC. This encodes CASSVHRGSGYEQYF.

This clonotype was seen just once. The genes are TRBV4-2 and TRBJ2-7; 9 bases map to TRBD2. The CDR3 consists of 16 residues. The V gene's germline CDR1 is LGHNA and CDR2 YNFKEQ. Trimming removed 0 bases from V and 1 base from J; junction bases left unmatched: 4. This chain's CDR3 is CASSQDLAGRSYEQYF. The DNA for the CDR3 is TGTGCCAGCAGCCAAGATCTAGCGGGGCGATCCTACGAGCAGTACTTC.

This clonotype was picked up a small number of times. V and J are TRBV12-3 or TRBV12-4 and TRBJ2-5; 7 bases are a match to TRBD1. The CDR3 spans 14 residues. The J segment lost 5 bases and the V segment lost 6 bases, leaving 9 bases of the junction unmatched. The CDR3 DNA reads as TGTGCCAGCAGCGCGAGGACAGGATGGGAGACCCAGTACTTC. Encoded protein: CASSARTGWETQYF.

This clonotype was counted a few times. The chain couples TRBV20-1 to TRBJ2-1; the match to TRBD2 covers 10 bases. This CDR3 has 14 residues. Looked up from germline, CDR1 is DFQATT and CDR2 is SNEGSKA (reference sequence). The ends lost 1 base at V and 10 bases at J; junction bases unmatched: 7. CDR3 DNA sequence: TGCAGTGCTAGAGTGAGCGGGAGGGCCCGGGAGCAGTTCTTC. It yields the protein CSARVSGRAREQFF.

V and J are TRBV30 and TRBJ2-3, with D unclear. CDR1 GTSNPN and CDR2 SVGIG come from the germline V gene (reference sequence). V was trimmed by 3 bases and J by 2 bases, leaving 6 bases between them. This CDR3 comprises 12 residues. The DNA for the CDR3 is TGTGCCTGGAGCGAGTCCACAGATACGCAGTATTTT. This translates into CAWSESTDTQYF.

This clonotype has a count of ten or more. The chain joins TRBV10-3 to TRBJ2-3; D is unclear. In germline, CDR1 is ENHRY, CDR2 SYGVKD. This CDR3 is 12 amino acids long. CDR3 sequence: CATGQSPDTQYF. For the CDR3, the DNA is TGTGCTACCGGGCAGTCCCCAGATACGCAGTATTTT.

The chain couples TRBV20-1 to TRBJ2-1, with TRBD2 matching 10 bases. Germline V gives CDR1 DFQATT, CDR2 SNEGSKA (reference sequence). The V segment lost 3 bases and the J segment 8 bases; nucleotides outside the gene matches: 10. This CDR3 contains 15 residues. The CDR3 nucleotides are TGCAGTGCTAGGGCTAGCGGGAGATTAATCTATGAGCAGTTCTTC. Its protein is CSARASGRLIYEQFF.

This clonotype was found a few times. V usage is TRBV5-1 and J usage is TRBJ1-1; 7 bases are shared with TRBD1. The CDR3 runs 17 residues. V lost 0 bases to trimming and J lost 0 bases; unmatched junction nucleotides: 8. The V gene's germline CDR1 is SGHRS and CDR2 YFSETQ. The chain's CDR3 is CASSLVDREGMNTEAFF. The CDR3 DNA reads as TGCGCCAGCAGCTTGGTCGACAGGGAAGGAATGAACACTGAAGCTTTCTTT.

In this sample, this clonotype turned up a few times. V usage is TRBV7-8 and J usage is TRBJ2-5; possible D gene TRBD1, 5 bases. The CDR3 is 15 residues long. The germline V and J ends were trimmed by 3 bases and 0 bases, with 11 bases remaining between them. Germline CDR1 SGHVS, CDR2 FQNEAQ. The CDR3 DNA reads as TGTGCCAGCAGCTTGACAGAAATAGACCAAGAGACCCAGTACTTC. Residues: CASSLTEIDQETQYF.

J is TRBJ2-7 and V is TRBV12-3 or TRBV12-4, with 8 bases aligning to TRBD2. The CDR3 spans 14 residues. J gave up 4 bases and V 3 bases, and 5 bases lay outside the gene matches. The CDR3 protein is CASSFIAGTYEQYF. DNA of the CDR3: TGTGCCAGCAGTTTTATAGCGGGGACGTACGAGCAGTACTTC.

This clonotype was seen only a few times. The CDR3 sequence is CASSINWGGYEQYF. For the CDR3, the DNA is TGTGCCAGCAGCATCAATTGGGGCGGATACGAGCAGTACTTC. This chain joins TRBV7-2 and TRBJ2-7; D might be TRBD1 (5 bases). The CDR3 has 14 residues. Germline lookup yields CDR1 SGHTA and CDR2 FQGNSA. V was shortened by 5 bases and J by 4 bases, with 15 bases between the two germline ends. The full variable domain, with the rest looked up from reference TRBV7-2 and TRBJ2-7, is GAGVSQSPSNKVTEKGKDVELRCDPISGHTALYWYRQSLGQGLEFLIYFQGNSAPDKSGLPSDRFSAERTGGSVSTLTIQRTQQEDSAVYLCASSINWGGYEQYFGPGTRLTVT.

In this sample, this clonotype turned up many times. The genes are TRBV12-3 or TRBV12-4 and TRBJ2-7, with D possibly being TRBD2 (6 bases). Trimming stripped 7 bases from V and 1 base from J, with 14 bases between. CDR3 length equals 14 residues. CDR3 DNA: TGTGCCAGCAAATACTTAGCGGATTCCTACGAGCAGTACTTC. Its protein product is CASKYLADSYEQYF.

V gene TRBV11-2 combines with J gene TRBJ2-2, with 8 bases lining up with TRBD2. The CDR3 runs to 15 residues. V shed 7 bases and J 7 bases; nucleotides not matched to a gene: 11. Germline V gene sequence: CDR1 SGHAT, CDR2 FQNNGV. CDR3 in DNA: TGTGCCAGCACCAACGGGGGGGTCGAAAACGGGGAGCTGTTTTTT. It is translated as CASTNGGVENGELFF.